These 7 T cell receptor beta chains share one sample of origin, sequenced in a study of GPR56 and killer-like receptors on CD4 memory cells. Five CD4+ populations, defined by killer cell lectin-like receptor and GPR56 markers, were sorted by FACS. TCRdb reanalyzed the reads, giving one entry per CDR3 protein sequence and no DNA. The sample totals approximately 3,000 distinct CDR3 sequences. Sequencing used memory CD4+ T cells from blood. The receptors were gathered from a human donor in good health.

The V and J genes are TRBV20-1 and TRBJ2-3; TCRdb's assignment of TRBD2 cannot be checked, as there is no DNA. The CDR3 is made up of 16 amino acids. CDR1 and CDR2 from the germline V gene are DFQATT and SNEGSKA (reference sequence). This CDR3 reads CSARDIAGGATDTQYF.

This clonotype is called medium-sized based on its frequency. V is TRBV30 and J is TRBJ1-1; TCRdb gives TRBD1 as the D gene, but with no DNA this cannot be confirmed. Germline CDR1 reads GTSNPN; CDR2 reads SVGIG (reference sequence). CDR3 length: 13 amino acids. CDR3 region: CAWRRGITTEAFF.

The chain recombines TRBV5-4 with TRBJ2-3; TCRdb's D gene call, TRBD2, goes unchecked for lack of DNA. The CDR3 sequence is 16 residues long. The germline V gene encodes CDR1 SGHNT and CDR2 YYREEE (reference sequence). The CDR3 reads CAIPGTSGGAIDTQYF.

This sequence joins TRBV3-1 and TRBJ1-5. The germline gives CDR1 LGHDT, CDR2 YNNKEL (reference sequence). The CDR3 spans 14 residues. The CDR3 sequence: CASTEGYGDQPQHF.

This clonotype is deemed large by its frequency. V and J are TRBV7-2 and TRBJ2-2; the TCRdb D gene call, TRBD2, has no DNA to confirm it. This CDR3 has 16 amino acids. Germline CDR1 reads SGHTA; CDR2 reads FQGNSA. CDR3 region: CASSLAGLAPGGELFF.

V is TRBV11-2 and J is TRBJ2-1. This CDR3 has 14 residues. The germline gives CDR1 SGHAT, CDR2 FQNNGV. The CDR3 spells CASSLVDLWNEQFF.

CDR3: CASSIGGTDTQYF. V and J are TRBV19 and TRBJ2-3. The length of the CDR3 is 13 residues. Germline-derived CDR1 and CDR2 are LNHDA and SQIVND (reference sequence).